The next 30 T cell receptor beta chains were all read from a single sample in a study of spatial heterogeneity in lung cancer. Each CDR3 protein is one row after TCRdb ran MiXCR on the 5' RACE reads. The sample comprises around 41,000 distinct CDR3 sequences, approximately 6.8% of which are singletons, and about 45% rests with the top ten. The time point is: sample taken at primary tumor resection. The authors sequenced whole RNA from tumor, nontumor lung or frozen PBMC without sorting. The sequenced sample was PBMCs, obtained at surgery. The source of these receptors is a female donor with early-stage non-small cell lung cancer.

V usage is TRBV10-2 and J usage is TRBJ1-6; the D is unclear. CDR3 size: 14 residues. V was trimmed by 3 bases and J by 13 bases, leaving 16 bases between them. Germline CDR1 and CDR2: WSHSY and SAAADI. In nucleotides, the CDR3 is TGCGCCAGCAGTGACTCCAACCGTATGGGGCCCCTCCACTTT. It encodes CASSDSNRMGPLHF.

This clonotype has only one observation. The genes are TRBV5-8 and TRBJ1-5; no clear D gene. CDR1 is SGHTS, CDR2 YDEGEE, per germline. Trimming cost V 4 bases and J 5 bases, with 13 bases left between them. CDR3 length: 14 residues. The CDR3 DNA reads TGTGCCAGCAGCCTTGGACGGGAGTATCAGCCCCAGCATTTT. Its translation: CASSLGREYQPQHF.

In its sample, this clonotype was seen many times. The rearrangement joins TRBV12-3 or TRBV12-4 to TRBJ2-5, with 7 bases fitting TRBD1. This CDR3 is built from 12 residues. Unmatched junction bases numbered 2, after V lost 5 bases and J lost 5 bases. The CDR3 DNA sequence: TGTGCCAGCAGTCAAGGGGGCGAGACCCAGTACTTC. Translating gives CASSQGGETQYF.

In its sample, this clonotype was seen a few times. The rearrangement joins TRBV6-2 or TRBV6-3 to TRBJ1-5; D gene unclear. V was cut by 3 bases and J by 5 bases, with 11 bases left in between. Germline CDR1 is MNHEY and CDR2 is SVGEGT. The CDR3 loop spans 14 amino acids. This chain's CDR3 is CASSYGQNHQPQHF. DNA of the CDR3: TGTGCCAGCAGTTATGGTCAGAACCATCAGCCCCAGCATTTT.

Ten or more counts support this clonotype. The chain couples TRBV24-1 to TRBJ2-2; TRBD1 might be the D (6 bases). Trimming removed 6 bases from V and 2 bases from J, with 12 bases in between. In germline, CDR1 is KGHDR, CDR2 SFDVKD. CDR3 length: 15 amino acids. DNA for the CDR3: TGTGCCACCAGTAAGACAGGAGTTAACACCGGGGAGCTGTTTTTT. Its translation is CATSKTGVNTGELFF.

This clonotype was seen repeatedly, ten times or more. V and J are TRBV20-1 and TRBJ1-2; D remains ambiguous. CDR1 is DFQATT and CDR2 is SNEGSKA in the germline V gene (reference sequence). V lost 4 bases, J lost 4 bases, and 13 bases lay in between. CDR3 length equals 13 residues. CDR3 DNA sequence: TGCAGTGCTATCCGGGCCATCGCCTATGGCTACACCTTC. It translates to CSAIRAIAYGYTF.

This clonotype was recorded a few times. The V call is TRBV5-4, the J call TRBJ1-4, with D perhaps TRBD1 (6 bases). The CDR3 is 14 amino acids. Germline V gives CDR1 SGHNT, CDR2 YYREEE (reference sequence). V lost 3 bases, J lost 5 bases, and 11 bases lay in between. CDR3: CASSWDKRNEKLFF. CDR3 in DNA: TGTGCCAGCAGCTGGGACAAGCGAAATGAAAAACTGTTTTTT.

This clonotype was recorded many times. The CDR3 bases are TGTGCCAGCAGCGTAAGGGGGCTGGATACGCAGTATTTT. Its protein is CASSVRGLDTQYF. The chain employs TRBV5-5 and TRBJ2-3, with TRBD1 matching 7 bases. Per the germline V gene, CDR1 is SGHKS and CDR2 is YYEKEE (reference sequence). V trimming: 4 bases; J trimming: 6 bases; junction bases outside the gene matches: 5. The CDR3 length is 13 residues.

This clonotype was recorded many times. The rearrangement uses TRBV6-5 and TRBJ2-7, with 9 bases that match TRBD1. V gave up 0 bases and J gave up 7 bases; unmatched junction bases: 4. CDR3 length: 14 amino acids. Germline CDR1 is MNHEY and CDR2 is SVGAGI. The CDR3 here is CASSYSTGGYEQYF. The DNA for the CDR3 is TGTGCCAGCAGTTACTCGACAGGGGGGTATGAGCAGTACTTC.

At least ten counts were recorded for this clonotype. V and J are TRBV18 and TRBJ2-3; no clear D gene. Germline lookup yields CDR1 KGHSH and CDR2 LQKENI. Trimming removed 3 bases from V and 2 bases from J, with 12 bases in between. The CDR3 totals 15 residues. The CDR3 here is CASSPRVASTDTQYF. Here the CDR3 DNA reads TGTGCCAGCTCACCCCGGGTAGCTTCCACAGATACGCAGTATTTT.

This clonotype was seen a few times. The V call is TRBV27, the J call TRBJ1-5; D is unresolved. The CDR3 runs to 13 residues. Germline CDR1 MNHEY, CDR2 SMNVEV (reference sequence). V was cut by 6 bases and J by 0 bases, with 6 bases left in between. CDR3 coding DNA: TGTGCCAGCAGCCCCTATAGCAATCAGCCCCAGCATTTT. It translates to CASSPYSNQPQHF.

This clonotype came up a few times. The chain employs TRBV7-2 and TRBJ1-1, with a weak D call TRBD1 (5 bases). Trimming pared 1 base from V and 7 bases from J, leaving 10 bases between. Per the germline V gene, CDR1 is SGHTA and CDR2 is FQGNSA. This CDR3 is built from 13 residues. CDR3 nucleotides: TGTGCCAGCAGCTTAGATTGGGGGGATGAAGCTTTCTTT. Its protein product is CASSLDWGDEAFF.

This clonotype showed up just a few times. The chain carries TRBV5-5 and TRBJ2-7; perhaps TRBD1 as D (6 bases). The germline V gene has CDR1 SGHKS and CDR2 YYEKEE (reference sequence). The V end was cut by 2 bases, the J end by 4 bases, with 13 bases between. The CDR3 totals 14 residues. Written as DNA, the CDR3 is TGTGCCAGCAGCTTCGGACAGCCTACTTACGAGCAGTACTTC. Translated, it gives CASSFGQPTYEQYF.

This clonotype came up many times. CDR3 in amino acids: CATSDLEGARETQYF. The CDR3 DNA is TGTGCCACCAGTGATTTGGAGGGGGCCCGGGAGACCCAGTACTTC. This chain joins TRBV24-1 and TRBJ2-5; 7 bases map to TRBD1. V dropped 0 bases and J dropped 5; count of bases not matched to a gene: 5. There are 15 residues in the CDR3. The germline V gene has CDR1 KGHDR and CDR2 SFDVKD.

This clonotype was counted ten times or more. The rearrangement joins TRBV5-1 to TRBJ2-2; D gene unclear. The CDR3 covers 13 residues. The V end lost 6 bases, the J end lost 0 bases, and 6 bases lay between the germline ends. Germline assignment: CDR1 SGHRS and CDR2 YFSETQ. The CDR3 is CASKDPNTGELFF. In DNA, the CDR3 is TGCGCCAGCAAAGACCCGAACACCGGGGAGCTGTTTTTT.

This clonotype showed up many times. V is TRBV20-1 and J is TRBJ1-5; 10 bases are a match to TRBD1. With V trimmed by 0 bases and J by 2 bases, 4 bases remained unmatched. The CDR3 is 16 residues long. Germline-derived CDR1 and CDR2 are DFQATT and SNEGSKA (reference sequence). Written as DNA, the CDR3 is TGCAGTGCTAGAGACCGGACAGGGGGGGGCAATCAGCCCCAGCATTTT. It codes for CSARDRTGGGNQPQHF.

This clonotype was detected ten times or more. The chain has TRBV5-5 and TRBJ2-1; D is undetermined. The germline V and J ends were trimmed by 3 bases and 7 bases, with 14 bases remaining between them. Looked up from germline, CDR1 is SGHKS and CDR2 is YYEKEE (reference sequence). This CDR3 has 14 residues. CDR3 in DNA: TGTGCCAGCAGCTACGAGCTAGTGCGGAATGAGCAGTTCTTC. Translating it yields CASSYELVRNEQFF.

This clonotype was seen at least ten times. This chain uses TRBV5-5 with TRBJ2-3, with 8 bases that match TRBD1. V lost 4 bases to trimming and J lost 2 bases; unmatched junction nucleotides: 9. The length of the CDR3 is 16 residues. Germline V lookup: CDR1 SGHKS, CDR2 YYEKEE (reference sequence). As DNA, the CDR3 is TGTGCCAGCAGCGCCAGGGGGCGGGCCCCCACAGATACGCAGTATTTT. It codes for CASSARGRAPTDTQYF.

This clonotype was counted ten times or more. This chain uses TRBV4-3 with TRBJ2-5; D gene ambiguous. The germline CDR1 and CDR2 sequences are LGHNA and YSLEER. The CDR3 is made up of 15 amino acids. The germline V and J ends were trimmed by 4 bases and 6 bases, with 18 bases remaining between them. CDR3 in DNA: TGCGCCAGCAGCCTCCGAAAAGCGAGAGAGAAGACCCAGTACTTC. Protein sequence: CASSLRKAREKTQYF.

As concerns this clonotype: A read error is possible here, since a much larger clone lies one base away. The chain uses TRBV15 and TRBJ1-1; weak D call: TRBD1 (5 bases). The CDR3 has 13 residues. Germline CDR1 reads LNHNV; CDR2 reads YYDKDF (reference sequence). CDR3 sequence: CVTSRGSGGEAFF. The CDR3 nucleotides are TGTGTCACCAGCAGAGGTAGCGGGGGTGAAGCTTTCTTT. Complete variable domain (other parts from reference TRBV15 and TRBJ1-1): DAMVIQNPRYQVTQFGKPVTLSCSQTLNHNVMYWYQQKSSQAPKLLFHYYDKDFNNEADTPDNFQSRRPNTSFCFLDIRSPGLGDTAMYLCVTSRGSGGEAFFGQGTRLTVV.

This clonotype was recorded at least ten times. The chain combines TRBV20-1 with TRBJ1-5, with D unresolved. V was shortened by 3 bases and J by 5 bases, with 11 bases between the two germline ends. There are 13 residues in the CDR3. Germline V gene lookup returns CDR1 DFQATT and CDR2 SNEGSKA (reference sequence). CDR3 sequence (DNA): TGCAGTGCTAGCGGAGCGGAGTATCAGCCCCAGCATTTT. It translates to CSASGAEYQPQHF.

Regarding this clonotype: Being one base from a much bigger clone, this may be a read error. The missing conserved phenylalanine or tryptophan at the end of this CDR3 makes a read error likely. The gene calls are TRBV6-2 or TRBV6-3 and TRBJ1-1; 7 bases agree with TRBD1. Unmatched junction bases numbered 7, after V lost 7 bases and J lost 11 bases. CDR1 and CDR2 from the germline V gene are MNHEY and SVGEGT. This CDR3 comprises 11 residues. CDR3 amino acids: CASTDDRDAFL. DNA of the CDR3: TGTGCCAGCACCGATGACAGGGATGCTTTCCTT.

This clonotype is a singleton in its sample. With a much larger clone just one base away, this may be a read error. This chain uses TRBV15 with TRBJ2-7, with D possibly being TRBD1 or TRBD2 (5 bases each). The V end lost 5 bases, the J end lost 10 bases, and 21 bases lay between the germline ends. The CDR3 covers 14 residues. The germline V gene has CDR1 LNHNV and CDR2 YYDKDF (reference sequence). DNA for the CDR3: TGTGCCACCAGCCACGTCCGGGACCGGATAAATCAGTACTTC. This sequence encodes CATSHVRDRINQYF.

The sample holds a few counts of this clonotype. The chain employs TRBV9 and TRBJ2-7; 9 bases map to TRBD1. The V gene's germline CDR1 is SGDLS and CDR2 YYNGEE. Trimming cost V 2 bases and J 5 bases; bases outside gene matches: 8. The CDR3 has 15 amino acids. The CDR3 is CASSVGQGSFDEQYF. CDR3 bases: TGTGCCAGCAGCGTGGGACAGGGTAGTTTCGACGAGCAGTACTTC.

The chain uses TRBV3-1 and TRBJ1-3; D is undetermined. V was shortened by 3 bases and J by 2 bases, with 2 bases between the two germline ends. The CDR3 loop spans 12 amino acids. Per germline, CDR1 LGHDT and CDR2 YNNKEL (reference sequence). The CDR3 nucleotides read TGTGCCAGCAGCCAGGCTGGAAACACCATATATTTT. As protein: CASSQAGNTIYF.

This clonotype was counted ten times or more. The genes are TRBV12-3 or TRBV12-4 and TRBJ1-4; the D is unclear. The V and J ends lost 4 bases and 7 bases respectively, with 16 bases between them. This CDR3 is 15 amino acids long. The CDR3 sequence is CASSSVGGPGEKLFF. The CDR3 DNA reads as TGTGCCAGCAGTTCCGTAGGTGGCCCGGGTGAAAAACTGTTTTTT.

The chain combines TRBV5-4 with TRBJ2-5, with TRBD1 matching over 8 bases. The V and J ends lost 3 bases and 7 bases, in that order; junction bases with no gene match: 8. Germline values: CDR1 SGHNT, CDR2 YYREEE (reference sequence). The CDR3 has 14 residues. In DNA form, the CDR3 reads TGTGCCAGCAGCTCGGGACAGGAAAAGTGGACCCAGTACTTC. Its translation is CASSSGQEKWTQYF. Looking up the rest from reference TRBV5-4 and TRBJ2-5 gives the full variable domain: ETGVTQSPTHLIKTRGQQVTLRCSSQSGHNTVSWYQQALGQGPQFIFQYYREEENGRGNFPPRFSGLQFPNYSSELNVNALELDDSALYLCASSSGQEKWTQYFGPGTRLLVL.

This clonotype appeared a few times. This chain uses TRBV20-1 with TRBJ2-7, with unresolved D. The CDR3 length is 15 residues. Trimming removed 2 bases at V and 0 bases at J, with 14 bases between. CDR1 is DFQATT, CDR2 SNEGSKA, per germline (reference sequence). This CDR3 reads CSARPSSLYSYEQYF. The CDR3 DNA sequence: TGCAGTGCTAGACCCAGCTCCCTTTACTCCTACGAGCAGTACTTC.

A few counts support this clonotype. V usage is TRBV10-3 and J usage is TRBJ2-7; D remains ambiguous. The V and J ends lost 4 bases and 2 bases respectively, with 9 bases between them. Germline CDR1 is ENHRY and CDR2 is SYGVKD. CDR3 length: 13 amino acids. The CDR3: CAISVTPTYEQYF. The CDR3 bases are TGTGCCATCAGTGTGACACCCACCTACGAGCAGTACTTC.

V usage is TRBV5-1 and J usage is TRBJ1-6, with 8 bases aligning to TRBD1. V trimming: 4 bases; J trimming: 9 bases; junction bases outside the gene matches: 3. In germline, CDR1 is SGHRS, CDR2 YFSETQ. CDR3 length: 13 amino acids. CDR3 sequence: CASSGDRGSPLHF. The CDR3 DNA is TGCGCCAGCAGCGGTGACAGGGGTTCACCCCTCCACTTT.